These T cell receptor beta chains were read from a single sample in a study of CD8 T cells in ankylosing spondylitis. TCRdb re-called the 5' RACE reads through MiXCR, storing one row per CDR3 protein. The sample comprises roughly 91,000 distinct CDR3 sequences, roughly 8.3% of which are singletons, and about a tenth rests with the top ten. The source material was blood, either unsorted or a sorted T cell fraction (not recorded which). The receptor set was obtained from a male donor with ankylosing spondylitis or in good health (not recorded which). Each CDR3 is given with its conserved first and last residue. D genes are given only for firm matches. Expanded clones are given a class, and other clones once, few, many or no size at all.

d_call,v_call,cdr3_length,clone_size,j_call,cdr3_aa,cdr3_nt
TRBD1,TRBV20-1,14,many,TRBJ2-3,CSAWDRRSTDTQYF,TGCAGTGCTTGGGACAGGCGATCCACAGATACGCAGTATTTT
-,TRBV7-9,15,many,TRBJ1-2,CASSLRDTELYGYTF,TGTGCCAGCAGCTTGAGGGACACCGAACTCTATGGCTACACCTTC
TRBD2,TRBV7-9,14,many,TRBJ2-1,CASSQSSGYNEQFF,TGTGCCAGCAGCCAGTCTAGCGGCTACAATGAGCAGTTCTTC
-,TRBV7-6,14,-,TRBJ2-2,CASSHGRFTGELFF,TGTGCCAGCAGCCACGGACGGTTCACCGGGGAGCTGTTTTTT
-,TRBV2,13,many,TRBJ2-1,CASMTAHYNEQFF,TGTGCCAGCATGACAGCTCACTACAATGAGCAGTTCTTC
-,TRBV20-1,17,many,TRBJ2-1,CSARDPGQGKSYNEQFF,TGCAGTGCTAGAGATCCGGGGCAGGGGAAGTCCTACAATGAGCAGTTCTTC
-,TRBV29-1,13,-,TRBJ1-1,CSVAKGMNTEAFF,TGCAGCGTTGCCAAGGGGATGAACACTGAAGCTTTCTTT
-,TRBV9,13,many,TRBJ2-5,CASSVGGQETQYF,TGTGCCAGCAGCGTAGGGGGTCAAGAGACCCAGTACTTC
-,TRBV7-7,13,many,TRBJ1-4,CASSPSPEGKLFF,TGTGCTAGCAGCCCCTCCCCTGAGGGAAAACTGTTTTTT
-,TRBV9,16,many,TRBJ1-6,CASSALGDRYNSPLHF,TGTGCCAGCAGCGCTCTTGGCGACCGTTATAATTCACCCCTCCACTTT
-,TRBV6-2/TRBV6-3,14,many,TRBJ2-5,CASSLIGQLMTQYF,TGTGCCAGCAGCCTAATCGGACAGCTTATGACCCAGTACTTC
TRBD1,TRBV10-3,12,many,TRBJ1-2,CAISVDRDGYTF,TGTGCCATCAGTGTAGACAGGGATGGCTACACCTTC
TRBD1,TRBV9,15,many,TRBJ1-6,CASSDGTGEGSPLHF,TGTGCCAGCAGCGACGGGACAGGGGAGGGTTCACCCCTCCACTTT
TRBD1,TRBV11-2,18,few,TRBJ1-2,CASSRIRDRGNNVYGYTF,TGTGCCAGCAGCCGAATCCGGGACAGGGGCAATAACGTCTATGGCTACACCTTC
TRBD1,TRBV19,16,-,TRBJ2-3,CASSITTGQGSDTQYF,TGTGCCAGTAGTATAACCACAGGACAGGGGAGTGATACGCAGTATTTT
-,TRBV5-6,15,many,TRBJ1-1,CASSLVGGGNTEAFF,TGTGCCAGCAGCTTGGTTGGAGGGGGGAACACTGAAGCTTTCTTT
-,TRBV5-1,11,once,TRBJ2-1,CASSLINEQFF,TGCGCCAGCAGCTTAATCAATGAGCAGTTCTTC